This TCR beta chain was recovered during a study of CD8 T cells in ankylosing spondylitis. Findings of the study overall: Earlier authors reported some of these motif variants in reactive arthritis synovial fluid and blood. Blood from ankylosing spondylitis patients appeared to carry a characteristic roughly 8-variant TCR beta motif. The study looked at matched synovial fluid samples from ankylosing spondylitis patients. Disease-linked clones were reported to be significantly enriched there.

Library preparation for TCR beta used quantitative 5'-RACE with molecular barcodes. Each CDR3 protein is one row after TCRdb ran MiXCR on the 5' RACE reads. Altogether some 130,000 distinct CDR3 sequences are present, 7% to 10% being singletons, with the ten largest covering less than 7.5%. Ten or more counts support this clonotype. Its cognate antigen is unknown. One end of the junction does not line up with germline, which may come from a read error. Per germline, CDR1 SSHAT and CDR2 FNYEAQ (reference sequence). CDR3 length: 13 residues. Sequencing was performed on synovial fluid, either unsorted or a sorted T cell fraction (not recorded which). The clonotype comes from a male donor with ankylosing spondylitis. This chain connects TRBV7-7 to TRBJ2-3; D gene uncertain. The CDR3 protein is CASSLVFTDTQYF. The CDR3 DNA follows: TGTGCTAGCAGCTTAGTTTTCACAGATACGCAGTATTTT.